This T cell receptor beta chain was profiled in a study of blood T cell repertoires in COVID-19. About the research overall: Both acute and convalescent COVID-19 samples were obtained from the United States, Italy and Spain.

In the original processing: Cell counts per sample came from amplifying reference gene primers. Libraries were prepared by immunoSEQ multiplex PCR; TCRdb keeps only in-frame clonotypes and omits some of them. For V, J and clone size, that table is used; D and trimming come from the DNA. Of approximately 110,000 clones in the sample, around 85% were seen once. CDR1 is MNHEY and CDR2 is SVGAGI in the germline V gene. Trimming removed 0 bases from V and 1 base from J, with 9 bases in between. This CDR3 spans 15 amino acids. It was during active infection that Seattle patients were enrolled and then longitudinally followed. This clone has only a few counts.

The material sequenced was peripheral blood. The chain uses TRBV6-5 and TRBJ1-1; tentative D call: TRBD1 (6 bases). This receptor was obtained from an elderly woman with COVID-19, enrolled during active disease. The CDR3 coding sequence is TGTGCCAGCAGTTACTCGGGGGCGGCGAACACTGAAGCTTTCTTT. Its translation is CASSYSGAANTEAFF.